This T cell receptor (beta chain) is drawn from a study of technical replicates of blood from a few donors. Germline V gives CDR1 SGHTA, CDR2 FQGNSA. Trimming removed 3 bases at V and 6 bases at J, with 9 bases between. The CDR3 consists of 13 residues. The table lists this clone with a count of one. Using immunoSEQ multiplex PCR, the repertoire was profiled, and TCRdb retains in-frame clones only, with some absent. The sample holds tens of thousands of clones, roughly 94% seen once. The clonotype originates from a human donor in good health. This chain joins TRBV7-2 and TRBJ2-1; D perhaps matches TRBD2 (5 bases). Sequenced material: T cells isolated from PBMCs. The CDR3 DNA reads TGTGCCAGCAGCTTTACGGCGGGCAATGAGCAGTTCTTC. Protein product: CASSFTAGNEQFF. The whole variable domain, filled in from reference TRBV7-2 and TRBJ2-1, reads GAGVSQSPSNKVTEKGKDVELRCDPISGHTALYWYRQSLGQGLEFLIYFQGNSAPDKSGLPSDRFSAERTGGSVSTLTIQRTQQEDSAVYLCASSFTAGNEQFFGPGTRLTVL.